Listed here are 26 T cell receptor beta chains from one sample, sequenced in a study of blood T cell repertoires in COVID-19. Measured with immunoSEQ multiplex PCR; TCRdb has only the in-frame clones, and not every one. The sample has roughly 110,000 clones, over 60% seen once. The sample taken for sequencing was peripheral blood. The receptors here all came from a man in his 70s with acute or convalescent COVID-19.

V is TRBV12-3 or TRBV12-4 and J is TRBJ1-1, with TRBD1 as a possible D gene (6 bases). V shed 5 bases and J shed 5 bases, with 12 bases lying between them. CDR3 length: 13 amino acids. CDR3 DNA sequence: TGTGCCAGCAGTGTAGGGGGAGGGACTGAAGCTTTCTTT. As protein: CASSVGGGTEAFF.

The chain has TRBV6-1 and TRBJ2-7; possibly TRBD2 for D (5 bases). Germline loops: CDR1 MNHNS, CDR2 SASEGT. This CDR3 contains 17 residues. V was shortened by 2 bases and J by 2 bases, with 19 bases between the two germline ends. The chain's CDR3 is CASSESDGVELPYEQYF. The CDR3 DNA reads as TGTGCCAGCAGTGAATCCGACGGGGTAGAACTTCCCTACGAGCAGTACTTC.

This clone was seen a single time. V is TRBV25-1 and J is TRBJ1-2, with D tentatively TRBD1 (6 bases). Germline V lookup: CDR1 MGHDK, CDR2 SYGVNS. V was cut by 5 bases and J by 4 bases, with 17 bases left in between. The CDR3 covers 15 residues. CDR3: CASSPGGGTSYGYTF. The CDR3 nucleotides read TGTGCCAGCAGTCCTGGGGGGGGGACAAGCTATGGCTACACCTTC.

The gene calls are TRBV7-2 and TRBJ2-3, with TRBD2 identical over 8 bases. The ends lost 1 base at V and 2 bases at J; junction bases unmatched: 5. The CDR3 spans 16 residues. Germline V lookup: CDR1 SGHTA, CDR2 FQGNSA. CDR3 DNA: TGTGCCAGCAGCTTAGTCGGGGGGGCGGACACAGATACGCAGTATTTT. This translates into CASSLVGGADTDTQYF.

This clone was seen a single time. The V call is TRBV7-9, the J call TRBJ2-7; possibly TRBD1 for D (6 bases). The CDR3 consists of 14 residues. Deletions cut 7 bases from V and 0 bases from J, with 13 bases between. CDR1 is SEHNR, CDR2 FQNEAQ, per germline (reference sequence). The CDR3 here is CASIRDRSSYEQYF. Here the CDR3 DNA reads TGTGCCAGCATCAGAGACAGGAGCTCCTACGAGCAGTACTTC. Combining the CDR3 with reference TRBV7-9 and TRBJ2-7 gives the whole variable domain DTGVSQNPRHKITKRGQNVTFRCDPISEHNRLYWYRQTLGQGPEFLTYFQNEAQLEKSRLLSDRFSAERPKGSFSTLEIQRTEQGDSAMYLCASIRDRSSYEQYFGPGTRLTVT.

The V gene is TRBV10-3, the J gene TRBJ2-3, with 8 bases matching TRBD2. Germline CDR1 is ENHRY and CDR2 is SYGVKD. V gave up 6 bases and J gave up 1 base; unmatched junction bases: 3. This CDR3 spans 14 amino acids. DNA of the CDR3: TGTGCCATCAGGATGACTAGCGGCACAGATACGCAGTATTTT. Amino acid sequence: CAIRMTSGTDTQYF.

As for this clone: Germline and junction disagree at one end, which may indicate a read error. The chain employs TRBV6-2 or TRBV6-3 and TRBJ2-7; 7 bases fit TRBD2. CDR1 is MNHEY, CDR2 SVGEGT, per germline. CDR3 length: 11 residues. CDR3 residues: CASSHRTGTTF. Here the CDR3 DNA reads TGTGCCAGCAGCCACCGAACCGGGACTACCTTC.

DNA of the CDR3: TGTGCCAGCAGGGAACCGGGACAGGAGTCGGGGACCTTC. Residues: CASREPGQESGTF. The chain carries TRBV2 and TRBJ1-2; 8 bases map to TRBD1. With 6 bases clipped from V and 14 bases from J, the junction kept 14 bases outside the gene matches. The length of the CDR3 is 13 residues. CDR1 is SNHLY, CDR2 FYNNEI, per germline.

The chain is built from TRBV2 and TRBJ2-1, with a possible D match to TRBD2 (5 bases). CDR3 length equals 16 residues. Germline CDR1 reads SNHLY; CDR2 reads FYNNEI. V was shortened by 7 bases and J by 7 bases, with 23 bases between the two germline ends. The CDR3 DNA follows: TGTGCCAGCACATTTCGCTTCGGGCGGTCGGGGAATGAGCAGTTCTTC. It yields the protein CASTFRFGRSGNEQFF.

V usage is TRBV25-1 and J usage is TRBJ2-1; no clear D. V lost 5 bases to trimming and J lost 4 bases, with 12 bases between them. Germline-derived CDR1 and CDR2 are MGHDK and SYGVNS. CDR3 length: 14 residues. Written as DNA, the CDR3 is TGTGCCAGCAGTTCTCAGGCACTTTACAATGAGCAGTTCTTC. Translation gives CASSSQALYNEQFF. The full variable domain, in which reference TRBV25-1 and TRBJ2-1 provide the parts outside the CDR3, is EADIYQTPRYLVIGTGKKITLECSQTMGHDKMYWYQQDPGMELHLIHYSYGVNSTEKGDLSSESTVSRIRTEHFPLTLESARPSHTSQYLCASSSQALYNEQFFGPGTRLTVL.

This chain uses TRBV5-6 with TRBJ2-3, with 10 bases lining up with TRBD1. In germline, CDR1 is SGHDT, CDR2 YYEEEE. V lost 2 bases to trimming and J lost 0 bases; unmatched junction nucleotides: 6. This CDR3 has 17 amino acids. The CDR3 loop is CASSFPAGQGSTDTQYF. CDR3 coding DNA: TGTGCCAGCAGCTTTCCTGCGGGACAGGGGAGCACAGATACGCAGTATTTT.

The rearrangement links TRBV6-5 to TRBJ2-3; 9 nucleotides line up with TRBD1. Germline V CDR1 and CDR2: MNHEY, SVGAGI. V lost 0 bases and J lost 5; bases outside the gene matches: 3. This CDR3 is built from 15 residues. CDR3 nucleotides: TGTGCCAGCAGTTACTCGCGACAGGGGGAAGATACGCAGTATTTT. Protein: CASSYSRQGEDTQYF.

V is TRBV6-6 and J is TRBJ2-5; D may be TRBD2 (5 bases). Germline V gives CDR1 MNHNY, CDR2 SVGAGI (reference sequence). V was shortened by 4 bases and J by 5 bases, with 11 bases between the two germline ends. The CDR3 covers 13 residues. CDR3 region: CASSFRGRETQYF. The CDR3 bases are TGTGCCAGCAGTTTCCGGGGTCGGGAGACCCAGTACTTC.

The rearrangement uses TRBV7-2 and TRBJ2-7; 11 positions agree with TRBD1. CDR3 length equals 15 residues. V lost 3 bases, J lost 3 bases, and 4 bases stayed unmatched. Germline V CDR1 and CDR2: SGHTA, FQGNSA. CDR3: CASSLGGTGGYEQYF. CDR3 nucleotides: TGTGCCAGCAGCTTGGGGGGGACAGGGGGCTACGAGCAGTACTTC.

The chain recombines TRBV7-6 with TRBJ2-7; TRBD2 matches at 11 bases. The CDR3 runs to 16 residues. The V gene's germline CDR1 is SGHVS and CDR2 FNYEAQ. V shed 5 bases, J shed 0 bases, and the junction held 6 bases outside the gene matches. CDR3 loop: CASSPLAGGPSYEQYF. The DNA of the CDR3 is TGTGCCAGCAGCCCCCTAGCGGGGGGACCCTCCTACGAGCAGTACTTC. The full variable domain, with the rest looked up from reference TRBV7-6 and TRBJ2-7, is GAGVSQSPRYKVTKRGQDVALRCDPISGHVSLYWYRQALGQGPEFLTYFNYEAQQDKSGLPNDRFSAERPEGSISTLTIQRTEQRDSAMYRCASSPLAGGPSYEQYFGPGTRLTVT.

The chain has TRBV7-9 and TRBJ2-7; no clear D. From germline, CDR1 is SEHNR and CDR2 FQNEAQ (reference sequence). The V end was cut by 1 base, the J end by 6 bases, with 19 bases between. This CDR3 has 16 residues. The CDR3 region is CASSLGRARSLGEQYF. The CDR3 nucleotides read TGTGCCAGCAGCTTAGGAAGAGCAAGGAGTCTCGGCGAGCAGTACTTC.

A remark on this clone: The sample contains more than one DNA sequence encoding this CDR3. The chain joins TRBV9 to TRBJ2-7; possible D gene TRBD1, 6 bases. The germline V gene has CDR1 SGDLS and CDR2 YYNGEE. V was trimmed by 0 bases and J by 3 bases, leaving 10 bases between them. This CDR3 contains 14 residues. The CDR3 loop reads CASSVGTASYEQYF. The CDR3 DNA sequence: TGTGCCAGCAGCGTAGGGACAGCCAGCTACGAGCAGTACTTC.

This chain links TRBV12-3 or TRBV12-4 with TRBJ2-1; D is perhaps TRBD1 (6 bases). This CDR3 is 13 amino acids long. The V gene lost 2 bases and the J gene lost 10 bases, with 12 bases spanning the gap. The CDR3 loop reads CASSLFTGQEQFF. The CDR3 DNA is TGTGCCAGCAGTTTATTCACCGGACAGGAGCAGTTCTTC.

The V and J genes are TRBV4-3 and TRBJ1-4, with 11 positions matching TRBD1. This CDR3 has 16 amino acids. Germline CDR1 reads LGHNA; CDR2 reads YSLEER. V shed 1 base and J 8 bases; nucleotides not matched to a gene: 6. The CDR3 region has the DNA TGCGCCAGCAGCCAAGGCGTTGGACAGGGGGCGGAAAAACTGTTTTTT. This sequence encodes CASSQGVGQGAEKLFF.

The V gene is TRBV2, the J gene TRBJ1-1; no reliable D call. Looked up from germline, CDR1 is SNHLY and CDR2 is FYNNEI. This CDR3 contains 13 residues. V was cut by 6 bases and J by 4 bases, with 12 bases left in between. The DNA for the CDR3 is TGTGCCAGCAGGGAGGGATTGGGCACTGAAGCTTTCTTT. This gives the protein CASREGLGTEAFF.

The CDR3 region has the DNA TGTGCCAGCGCTGGGGGGACCACTAGGGGTGAGCAGTTCTTC. It codes for CASAGGTTRGEQFF. This chain connects TRBV6-5 to TRBJ2-1, with D possibly TRBD2 on 6 matching bases. The V gene lost 8 bases and the J gene lost 9 bases, with 20 bases spanning the gap. CDR1 is MNHEY and CDR2 is SVGAGI in the germline V gene. The CDR3 spans 14 residues.

This chain connects TRBV27 to TRBJ2-7; 8 bases map to TRBD1. The germline V gene encodes CDR1 MNHEY and CDR2 SMNVEV (reference sequence). V shed 6 bases and J 5 bases; nucleotides not matched to a gene: 12. The CDR3 has 15 amino acids. The CDR3 loop is CASRPDRVLIHEQYF. In nucleotides, the CDR3 is TGTGCCAGCAGACCGGACAGGGTCCTTATCCACGAGCAGTACTTC.

Written as DNA, the CDR3 is TGTGCCAGCAGCGTATCGGGGGGCATATCCTACAATGAGCAGTTCTTC. Protein: CASSVSGGISYNEQFF. This rearrangement joins TRBV2 to TRBJ2-1; maybe TRBD2 (7 bases). The V gene's germline CDR1 is SNHLY and CDR2 FYNNEI. This CDR3 contains 16 residues. V gave up 6 bases and J gave up 1 base, with 16 bases separating them. The full variable domain, with the rest looked up from reference TRBV2 and TRBJ2-1, is EPEVTQTPSHQVTQMGQEVILRCVPISNHLYFYWYRQILGQKVEFLVSFYNNEISEKSEIFDDQFSVERPDGSNFTLKIRSTKLEDSAMYFCASSVSGGISYNEQFFGPGTRLTVL.

This chain connects TRBV4-3 to TRBJ1-4; the D is unclear. Trimming pared 5 bases from V and 7 bases from J, leaving 23 bases between. This CDR3 has 17 residues. The germline gives CDR1 LGHNA, CDR2 YSLEER. Here the CDR3 reads CASSSEGIAKSAEKLFF. CDR3 sequence (DNA): TGCGCCAGCAGCTCCGAGGGAATAGCTAAGAGCGCTGAAAAACTGTTTTTT.

The chain joins TRBV2 to TRBJ2-5; possible D gene TRBD2, 6 bases. The V and J ends lost 2 bases and 3 bases respectively, with 7 bases between them. In germline, CDR1 is SNHLY, CDR2 FYNNEI. The CDR3 is made up of 13 amino acids. The CDR3: CASSESGEETQYF. CDR3 bases: TGTGCCAGCAGTGAATCGGGGGAAGAGACCCAGTACTTC.

J is TRBJ1-1 and V is TRBV9, with unresolved D. CDR1 and CDR2 (germline): SGDLS, YYNGEE. The CDR3 extends over 15 amino acids. V was clipped by 4 bases and J by 1 base, with 14 bases between them. The CDR3: CASSPQLEGNTEAFF. CDR3 sequence (DNA): TGTGCCAGCAGCCCCCAGCTAGAGGGGAACACTGAAGCTTTCTTT. The full variable domain, with the rest looked up from reference TRBV9 and TRBJ1-1, is DSGVTQTPKHLITATGQRVTLRCSPRSGDLSVYWYQQSLDQGLQFLIQYYNGEERAKGNILERFSAQQFPDLHSELNLSSLELGDSALYFCASSPQLEGNTEAFFGQGTRLTVV.